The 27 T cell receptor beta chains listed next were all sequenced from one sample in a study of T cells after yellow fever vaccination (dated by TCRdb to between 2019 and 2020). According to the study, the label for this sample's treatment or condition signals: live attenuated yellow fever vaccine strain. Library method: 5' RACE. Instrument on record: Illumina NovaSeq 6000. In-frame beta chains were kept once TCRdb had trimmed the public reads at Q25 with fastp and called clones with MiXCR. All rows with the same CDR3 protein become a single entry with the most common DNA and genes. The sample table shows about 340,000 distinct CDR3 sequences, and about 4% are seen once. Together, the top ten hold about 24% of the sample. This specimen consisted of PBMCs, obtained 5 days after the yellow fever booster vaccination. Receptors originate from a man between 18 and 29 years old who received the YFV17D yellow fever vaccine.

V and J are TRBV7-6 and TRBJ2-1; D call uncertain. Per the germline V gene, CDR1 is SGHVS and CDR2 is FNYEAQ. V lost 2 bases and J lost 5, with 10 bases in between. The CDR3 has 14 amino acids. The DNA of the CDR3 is TGTGCCAGCAGCTTAAACACCAGAGACAATGAGCAGTTCTTC. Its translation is CASSLNTRDNEQFF.

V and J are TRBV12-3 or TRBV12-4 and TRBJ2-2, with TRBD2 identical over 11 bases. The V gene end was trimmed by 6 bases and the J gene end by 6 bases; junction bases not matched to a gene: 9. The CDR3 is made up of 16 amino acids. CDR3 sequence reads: CASRGLADATPGELFF. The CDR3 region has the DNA TGTGCCAGCAGGGGACTAGCGGACGCCACTCCCGGGGAGCTGTTTTTT.

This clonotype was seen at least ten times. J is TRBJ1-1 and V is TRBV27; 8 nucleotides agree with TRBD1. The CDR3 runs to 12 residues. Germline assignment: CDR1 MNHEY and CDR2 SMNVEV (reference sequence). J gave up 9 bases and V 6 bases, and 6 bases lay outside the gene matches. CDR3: CASRGQENKAFF. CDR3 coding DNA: TGTGCCAGCAGGGGACAGGAAAACAAAGCTTTCTTT.

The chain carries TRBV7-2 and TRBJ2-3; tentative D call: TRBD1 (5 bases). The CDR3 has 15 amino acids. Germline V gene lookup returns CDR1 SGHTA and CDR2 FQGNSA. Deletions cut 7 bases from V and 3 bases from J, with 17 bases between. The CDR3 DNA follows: TGTGCCAGCACCAACCCCTCATCAGGGACAGATACGCAGTATTTT. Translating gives CASTNPSSGTDTQYF.

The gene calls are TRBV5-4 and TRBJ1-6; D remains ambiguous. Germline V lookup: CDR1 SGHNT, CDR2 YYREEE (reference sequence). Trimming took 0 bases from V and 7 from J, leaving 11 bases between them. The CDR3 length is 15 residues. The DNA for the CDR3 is TGTGCCAGCAGCTTGGCAAGGAGACACAATTCACCCCTCCACTTT. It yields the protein CASSLARRHNSPLHF.

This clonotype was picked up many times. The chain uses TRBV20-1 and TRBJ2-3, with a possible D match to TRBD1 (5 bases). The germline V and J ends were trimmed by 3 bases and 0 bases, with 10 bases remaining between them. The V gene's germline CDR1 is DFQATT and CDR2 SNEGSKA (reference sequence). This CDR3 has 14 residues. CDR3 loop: CSASQGFSTDTQYF. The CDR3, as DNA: TGCAGTGCTAGTCAGGGCTTTAGCACAGATACGCAGTATTTT.

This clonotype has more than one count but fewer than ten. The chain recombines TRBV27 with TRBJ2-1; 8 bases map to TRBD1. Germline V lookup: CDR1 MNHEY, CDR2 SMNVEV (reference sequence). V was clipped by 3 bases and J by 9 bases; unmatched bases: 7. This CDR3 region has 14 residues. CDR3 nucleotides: TGTGCCAGCAGTTTTGCCAGGGGGCAGGGTGAGCAGTTCTTC. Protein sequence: CASSFARGQGEQFF.

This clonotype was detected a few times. The CDR3 is CASSLVRQRNQPQHF. The CDR3 DNA is TGTGCCAGCAGCTTAGTGAGACAGCGCAATCAGCCCCAGCATTTT. The chain combines TRBV7-8 with TRBJ1-5; D is perhaps TRBD1 (5 bases). The CDR3 sequence is 15 residues long. V lost 1 base and J 2 bases, leaving 9 bases between the germline ends. Looked up from germline, CDR1 is SGHVS and CDR2 is FQNEAQ.

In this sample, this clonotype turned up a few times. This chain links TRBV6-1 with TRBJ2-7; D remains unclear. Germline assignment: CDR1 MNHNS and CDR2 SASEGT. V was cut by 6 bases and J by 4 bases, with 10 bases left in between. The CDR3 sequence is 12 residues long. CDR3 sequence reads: CASSLSYYEQYF. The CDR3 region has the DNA TGTGCCAGCAGCCTAAGTTATTACGAGCAGTACTTC.

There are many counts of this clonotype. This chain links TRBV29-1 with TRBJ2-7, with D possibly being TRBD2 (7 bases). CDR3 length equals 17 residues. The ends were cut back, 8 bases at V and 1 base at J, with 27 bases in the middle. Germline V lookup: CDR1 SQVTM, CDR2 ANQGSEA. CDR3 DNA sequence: TGCAGCCCTACCCCGAGGGGGGGAACGGAAGGGTCCTACGAGCAGTACTTC. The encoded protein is CSPTPRGGTEGSYEQYF.

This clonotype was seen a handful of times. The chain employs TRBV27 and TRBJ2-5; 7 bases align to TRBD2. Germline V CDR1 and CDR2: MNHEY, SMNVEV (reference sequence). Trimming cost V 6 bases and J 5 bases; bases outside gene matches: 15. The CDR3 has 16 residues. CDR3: CASSHRRAGPPETQYF. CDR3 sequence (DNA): TGTGCCAGCAGCCACCGGAGAGCGGGGCCACCGGAGACCCAGTACTTC.

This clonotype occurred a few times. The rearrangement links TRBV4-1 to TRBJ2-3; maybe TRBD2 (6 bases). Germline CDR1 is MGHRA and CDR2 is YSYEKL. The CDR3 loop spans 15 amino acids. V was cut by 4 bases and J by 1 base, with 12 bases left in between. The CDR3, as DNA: TGCGCCAGCAGCCCCCGTAGCGGAGGCACAGATACGCAGTATTTT. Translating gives CASSPRSGGTDTQYF.

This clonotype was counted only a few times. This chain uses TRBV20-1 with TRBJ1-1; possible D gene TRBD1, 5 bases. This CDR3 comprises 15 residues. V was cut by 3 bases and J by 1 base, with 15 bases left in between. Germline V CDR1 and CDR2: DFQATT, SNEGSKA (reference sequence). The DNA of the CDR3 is TGCAGTGCTAGTCCTCCTCAGGGACCGAACACTGAAGCTTTCTTT. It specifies CSASPPQGPNTEAFF.

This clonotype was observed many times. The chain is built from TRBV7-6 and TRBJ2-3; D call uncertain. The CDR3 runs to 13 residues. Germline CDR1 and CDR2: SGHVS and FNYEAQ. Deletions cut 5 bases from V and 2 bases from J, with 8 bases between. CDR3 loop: CASSPQFTDTQYF. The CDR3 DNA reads TGTGCCAGCAGCCCCCAATTCACAGATACGCAGTATTTT.

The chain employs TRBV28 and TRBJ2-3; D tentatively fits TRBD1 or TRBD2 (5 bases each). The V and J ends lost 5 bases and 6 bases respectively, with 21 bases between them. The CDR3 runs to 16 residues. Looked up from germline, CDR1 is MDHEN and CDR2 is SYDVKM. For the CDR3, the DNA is TGTGCCAGCAGTGGCGCAGGGAACGAGTGGACTGATACGCAGTATTTT. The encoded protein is CASSGAGNEWTDTQYF.

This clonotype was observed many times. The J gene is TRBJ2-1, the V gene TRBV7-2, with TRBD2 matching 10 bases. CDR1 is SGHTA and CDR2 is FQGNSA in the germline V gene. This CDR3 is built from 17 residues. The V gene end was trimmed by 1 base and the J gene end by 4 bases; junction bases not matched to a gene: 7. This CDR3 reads CASSLGLTSGAYNEQFF. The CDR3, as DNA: TGTGCCAGCAGCTTAGGCCTTACTAGCGGGGCATACAATGAGCAGTTCTTC.

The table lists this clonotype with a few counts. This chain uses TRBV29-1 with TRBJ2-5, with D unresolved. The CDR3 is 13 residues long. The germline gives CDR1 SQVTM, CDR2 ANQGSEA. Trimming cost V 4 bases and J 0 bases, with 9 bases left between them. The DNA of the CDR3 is TGCAGCGTTGCCAGACGCAACCAAGAGACCCAGTACTTC. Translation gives CSVARRNQETQYF.

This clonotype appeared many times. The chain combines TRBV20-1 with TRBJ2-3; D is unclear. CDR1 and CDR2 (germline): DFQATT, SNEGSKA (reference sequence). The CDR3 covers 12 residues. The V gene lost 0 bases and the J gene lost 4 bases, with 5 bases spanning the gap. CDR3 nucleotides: TGCAGTGCTAGAGATCGCGCAGATACGCAGTATTTT. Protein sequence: CSARDRADTQYF.

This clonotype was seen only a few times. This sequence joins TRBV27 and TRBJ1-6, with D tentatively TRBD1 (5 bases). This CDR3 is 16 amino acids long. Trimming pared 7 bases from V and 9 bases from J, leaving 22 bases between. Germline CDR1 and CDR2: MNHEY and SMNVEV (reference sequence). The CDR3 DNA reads TGTGCCAGCAAGAGGGCAGGGCCAAACTCGGGTTCACCCCTCCACTTT. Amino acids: CASKRAGPNSGSPLHF.

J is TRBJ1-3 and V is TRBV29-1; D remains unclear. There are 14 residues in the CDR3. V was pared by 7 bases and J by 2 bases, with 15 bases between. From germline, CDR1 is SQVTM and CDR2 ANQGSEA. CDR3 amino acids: CSAVRGTPGNTIYF. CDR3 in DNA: TGCAGCGCCGTGCGGGGAACCCCTGGAAACACCATATATTTT.

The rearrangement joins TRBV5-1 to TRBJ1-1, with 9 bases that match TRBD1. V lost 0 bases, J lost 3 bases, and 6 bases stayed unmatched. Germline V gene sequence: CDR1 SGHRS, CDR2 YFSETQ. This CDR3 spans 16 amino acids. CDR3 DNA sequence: TGCGCCAGCAGCTTGGGCAAAACAGGGGGCTACACTGAAGCTTTCTTT. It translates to CASSLGKTGGYTEAFF.

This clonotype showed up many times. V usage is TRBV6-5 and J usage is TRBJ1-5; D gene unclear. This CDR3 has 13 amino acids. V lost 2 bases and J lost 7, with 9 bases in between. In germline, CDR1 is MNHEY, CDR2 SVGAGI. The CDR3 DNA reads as TGTGCCAGCAGTTACGTTGCGGAACAGCCCCAGCATTTT. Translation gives CASSYVAEQPQHF.

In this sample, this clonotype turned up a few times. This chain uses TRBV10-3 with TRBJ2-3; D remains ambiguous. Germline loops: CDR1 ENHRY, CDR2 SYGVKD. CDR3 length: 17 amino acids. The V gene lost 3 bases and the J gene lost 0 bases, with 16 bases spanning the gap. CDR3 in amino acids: CAISELGSISSTDTQYF. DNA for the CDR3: TGTGCCATCAGTGAATTGGGCAGCATCTCTAGCACAGATACGCAGTATTTT.

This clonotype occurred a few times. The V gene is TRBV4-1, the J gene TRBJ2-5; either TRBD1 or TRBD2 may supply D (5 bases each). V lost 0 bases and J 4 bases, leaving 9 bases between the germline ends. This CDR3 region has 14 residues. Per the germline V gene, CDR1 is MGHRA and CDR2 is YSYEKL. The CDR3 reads CASSQDWGRETQYF. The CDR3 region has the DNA TGCGCCAGCAGCCAAGATTGGGGGAGAGAGACCCAGTACTTC.

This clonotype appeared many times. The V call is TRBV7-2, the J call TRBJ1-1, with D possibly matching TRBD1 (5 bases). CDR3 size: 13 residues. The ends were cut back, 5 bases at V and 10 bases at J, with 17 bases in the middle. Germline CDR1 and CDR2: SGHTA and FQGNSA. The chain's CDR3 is CASSGRGGRAAFF. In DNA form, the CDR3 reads TGTGCCAGCAGCGGACGTGGGGGACGGGCAGCTTTCTTT.

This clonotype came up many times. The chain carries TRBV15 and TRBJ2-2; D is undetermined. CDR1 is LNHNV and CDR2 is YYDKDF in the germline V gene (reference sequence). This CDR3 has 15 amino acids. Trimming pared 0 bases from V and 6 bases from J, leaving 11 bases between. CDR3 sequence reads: CATSRDSVRSGELFF. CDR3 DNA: TGTGCCACCAGCAGAGATTCCGTCCGGTCCGGGGAGCTGTTTTTT. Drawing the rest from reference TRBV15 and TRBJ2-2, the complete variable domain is DAMVIQNPRYQVTQFGKPVTLSCSQTLNHNVMYWYQQKSSQAPKLLFHYYDKDFNNEADTPDNFQSRRPNTSFCFLDIRSPGLGDTAMYLCATSRDSVRSGELFFGEGSRLTVL.

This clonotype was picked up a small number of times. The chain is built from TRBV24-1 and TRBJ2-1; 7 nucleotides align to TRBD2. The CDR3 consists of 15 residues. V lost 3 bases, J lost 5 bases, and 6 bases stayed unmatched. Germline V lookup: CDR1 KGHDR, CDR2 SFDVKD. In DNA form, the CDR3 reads TGTGCCACCAGTGATCCCTCGGGGGGACACAATGAGCAGTTCTTC. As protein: CATSDPSGGHNEQFF.